These 5 T cell receptor beta chains were all obtained from the same sample, sequenced in a study of technical replicates of blood from a few donors. Repertoires were generated with immunoSEQ multiplex PCR, while TCRdb's copy carries only in-frame clones and drops some. The sample lists 74,000 or so clones, around 90% occurring once. Input material: T cells isolated from PBMCs. The source of these receptors is a human donor in good health.

The gene calls are TRBV4-1 and TRBJ1-5; 7 positions match TRBD1. The CDR3 has 15 residues. The germline CDR1 and CDR2 sequences are MGHRA and YSYEKL. V gave up 3 bases and J gave up 6 bases; unmatched junction bases: 8. The CDR3, as DNA: TGCGCCAGCAGCCACGAGACAGGGCCAGGTCAGCCCCAGCATTTT. This sequence encodes CASSHETGPGQPQHF.

V usage is TRBV9 and J usage is TRBJ2-1; D gene uncertain. CDR3 length equals 16 residues. V gave up 0 bases and J gave up 4 bases, with 14 bases separating them. CDR1 is SGDLS, CDR2 YYNGEE, per germline. As DNA, the CDR3 is TGTGCCAGCAGCGTAGCCCAAGACTTGTTGTACAATGAGCAGTTCTTC. This encodes CASSVAQDLLYNEQFF. Full variable domain (missing parts from reference TRBV9 and TRBJ2-1): DSGVTQTPKHLITATGQRVTLRCSPRSGDLSVYWYQQSLDQGLQFLIQYYNGEERAKGNILERFSAQQFPDLHSELNLSSLELGDSALYFCASSVAQDLLYNEQFFGPGTRLTVL.

The chain employs TRBV4-2 and TRBJ1-2; 9 bases line up with TRBD1. The length of the CDR3 is 16 residues. With 2 bases clipped from V and 4 bases from J, the junction kept 8 bases outside the gene matches. The germline gives CDR1 LGHNA, CDR2 YNFKEQ. Here the CDR3 reads CASSQTETGGSYGYTF. The CDR3, as DNA: TGTGCCAGCAGCCAAACCGAAACAGGGGGCAGCTATGGCTACACCTTC.

With respect to this clone: The junction departs from germline at one end; a sequencing error may be responsible. This rearrangement joins TRBV11-2 to TRBJ2-7; a weak D match, TRBD2 (6 bases). This CDR3 is 11 amino acids long. Germline assignment: CDR1 SGHAT and CDR2 FQNNGV. The CDR3, as DNA: TGTGCCAGCAGCTACCTTGGCGGGATAACCTTC. This translates into CASSYLGGITF.

The chain carries TRBV29-1 and TRBJ2-7; 7 nucleotides agree with TRBD1. Trimming cost V 6 bases and J 7 bases; bases outside gene matches: 6. Per the germline V gene, CDR1 is SQVTM and CDR2 is ANQGSEA. CDR3 length equals 11 residues. The CDR3, as DNA: TGCAGCGTCAGACAGGGTTCGGAGCAGTACTTC. It yields the protein CSVRQGSEQYF.